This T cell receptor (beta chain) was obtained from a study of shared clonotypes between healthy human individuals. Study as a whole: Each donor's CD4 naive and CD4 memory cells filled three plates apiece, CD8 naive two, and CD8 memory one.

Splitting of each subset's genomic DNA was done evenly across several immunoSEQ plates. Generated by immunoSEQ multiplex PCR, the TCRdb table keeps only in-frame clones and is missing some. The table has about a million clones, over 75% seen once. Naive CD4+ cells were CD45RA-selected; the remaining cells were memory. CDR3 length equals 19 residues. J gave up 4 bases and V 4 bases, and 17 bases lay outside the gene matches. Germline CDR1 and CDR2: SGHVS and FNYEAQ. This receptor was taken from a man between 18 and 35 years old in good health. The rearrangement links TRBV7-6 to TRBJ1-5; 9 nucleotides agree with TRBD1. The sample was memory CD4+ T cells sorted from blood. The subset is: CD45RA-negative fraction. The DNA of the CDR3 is TGTGCCAGCAGCTCAACCCCACCGGGACAGGGATTGGGAAATCAGCCCCAGCATTTT. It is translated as CASSSTPPGQGLGNQPQHF.